These 8 T cell receptor beta chains were all obtained from the same sample, sequenced in a study of blood T cell repertoires in COVID-19. Profiling relied on immunoSEQ multiplex PCR, and the TCRdb table lists in-frame clones only, not all of them. Among a few hundred thousand clones listed, about 90% were seen once. Material: peripheral blood. The source is a man between 35 and 55 years old with active or convalescent COVID-19.

The chain uses TRBV29-1 and TRBJ2-1; D uncertain. In germline, CDR1 is SQVTM, CDR2 ANQGSEA. V was clipped by 0 bases and J by 6 bases, with 9 bases between them. This CDR3 contains 13 residues. As DNA, the CDR3 is TGCAGCGTTGAAGATAGCACCCCCAATGAGCAGTTCTTC. As protein: CSVEDSTPNEQFF.

This rearrangement joins TRBV27 to TRBJ2-3; 8 nucleotides align to TRBD1. From germline, CDR1 is MNHEY and CDR2 SMNVEV (reference sequence). The V gene end was trimmed by 5 bases and the J gene end by 6 bases; junction bases not matched to a gene: 7. The CDR3 has 14 amino acids. The CDR3 sequence: CASSHLTGADTQYF. CDR3 nucleotide sequence: TGTGCCAGCAGTCACTTGACAGGGGCGGATACGCAGTATTTT.

CDR3 protein: CASSLGQGSEKLFF. The CDR3 coding sequence is TGTGCCAGTAGTCTAGGACAGGGAAGTGAAAAACTGTTTTTT. The chain combines TRBV19 with TRBJ1-4; 8 bases are a match to TRBD1. Germline assignment: CDR1 LNHDA and CDR2 SQIVND (reference sequence). CDR3 size: 14 residues. J was trimmed by 7 bases and V by 5 bases; bases with no gene match: 6.

This clone appeared a single time. The rearrangement uses TRBV6-6 and TRBJ2-2; 8 bases line up with TRBD1. The CDR3 covers 15 residues. The germline CDR1 and CDR2 sequences are MNHNY and SVGAGI (reference sequence). V was pared by 6 bases and J by 4 bases, with 7 bases of the junction left unmatched. The CDR3 nucleotides read TGTGCCAGCAGACCCGACAGGGGTGGCACCGGGGAGCTGTTTTTT. Its translation: CASRPDRGGTGELFF.

The rearrangement uses TRBV5-1 and TRBJ2-1; D may be TRBD2 (5 bases). The CDR3 runs 17 residues. Germline V lookup: CDR1 SGHRS, CDR2 YFSETQ. Between the trimmed V and J ends, which lost 2 bases and 4 bases, there was a span of 19 bases. The CDR3 is CASSLLTAAGTYNEQFF. The CDR3 DNA follows: TGCGCCAGCAGCTTATTAACCGCGGCGGGTACTTACAATGAGCAGTTCTTC.

The V and J genes are TRBV28 and TRBJ1-2; tentative D call: TRBD1 (5 bases). CDR3 size: 15 residues. Deletions cut 7 bases from V and 2 bases from J, with 17 bases between. Germline V gene lookup returns CDR1 MDHEN and CDR2 SYDVKM. CDR3 region: CASTPSEGLNYGYTF. For the CDR3, the DNA is TGTGCCAGCACCCCCTCGGAGGGGTTGAACTATGGCTACACCTTC.

The rearrangement uses TRBV28 and TRBJ1-1; no firm D call. CDR1 and CDR2 (germline): MDHEN, SYDVKM. Trimming left V 0 bases short and J 4 bases short, with 18 bases between. The CDR3 spans 17 residues. The DNA for the CDR3 is TGTGCCAGCAGTTTATGGTCAGGAGGCCAGTTCGGCACTGAAGCTTTCTTT. Amino acid sequence: CASSLWSGGQFGTEAFF.

V gene TRBV4-2 combines with J gene TRBJ2-5; TRBD2 aligns across 8 bases. Germline trimming cut 4 bases from V and 1 base from J; bases unmatched to any gene: 11. The CDR3 runs 17 residues. Per the germline V gene, CDR1 is LGHNA and CDR2 is YNFKEQ. The CDR3 bases are TGTGCCAGCAGCCCCGGAAAGCGGGGGCTACTCCAAGAGACCCAGTACTTC. This encodes CASSPGKRGLLQETQYF.